This T cell receptor (beta chain) stems from a study of blood T cell repertoires in COVID-19. Across the whole study: The origin of the acute and convalescent COVID-19 samples was the United States, Italy and Spain.

The assay was immunoSEQ multiplex PCR, and TCRdb's table has in-frame clones only and misses some. Counted here are nearly 70,000 clones, around 88% occurring once; the ten biggest clones make up 6% to 7%. The CDR3 is 16 amino acids. V dropped 5 bases and J dropped 6 bases, with 19 bases sitting between them. The germline V gene encodes CDR1 SGHTA and CDR2 FQGTGA. The source material was peripheral blood. This TCR was sampled from a woman aged 70 to 79 with acute or convalescent COVID-19. This chain uses TRBV7-3 with TRBJ2-2, with a possible D match to TRBD2 (6 bases). CDR3 amino acids: CASSPLLAGEAGELFF. The CDR3 DNA is TGTGCCAGCAGCCCATTACTAGCTGGGGAAGCCGGGGAGCTGTTTTTT.